The 17 T cell receptor beta chains presented below share a single source sample, sequenced in a study of blood T cell repertoires in COVID-19. Sequencing was performed with immunoSEQ multiplex PCR; in TCRdb, only in-frame clones are kept and a portion is missing. Seen here are under 250,000 clones, roughly 89% observed once, and the top ten hold roughly 6.5%. Source material: peripheral blood. These receptors were obtained from a man between 60 and 70 years old who had recovered from COVID-19.

DNA for the CDR3: TGTGCCTGGAGTCACGGGACTAGTAGAAATCAGCAGTTCTTC. Its translation: CAWSHGTSRNQQFF. This chain joins TRBV30 and TRBJ2-1; TRBD2 matches 8 bases. The CDR3 contains 14 residues. V shed 2 bases, J shed 11 bases, and the junction held 11 bases outside the gene matches. Germline lookup yields CDR1 GTSNPN and CDR2 SVGIG (reference sequence).

The chain carries TRBV18 and TRBJ2-1; 9 bases match TRBD1. CDR1 and CDR2 from the germline V gene are KGHSH and LQKENI. Unmatched junction bases numbered 4, after V lost 3 bases and J lost 7 bases. This CDR3 comprises 14 residues. The CDR3 here is CASSPGTGLNEQFF. The DNA for the CDR3 is TGTGCCAGCTCACCCGGGACAGGGCTAAATGAGCAGTTCTTC. Complete variable domain (other parts from reference TRBV18 and TRBJ2-1): NAGVMQNPRHLVRRRGQEARLRCSPMKGHSHVYWYRQLPEEGLKFMVYLQKENIIDESGMPKERFSAEFPKEGPSILRIQQVVRGDSAAYFCASSPGTGLNEQFFGPGTRLTVL.

The rearrangement uses TRBV5-1 and TRBJ2-7; 10 positions agree with TRBD2. Germline CDR1 SGHRS, CDR2 YFSETQ. The CDR3 length is 16 residues. V shed 4 bases, J shed 3 bases, and the junction held 10 bases outside the gene matches. CDR3 DNA sequence: TGCGCCAGCAGCCCCGGAGGACTAGCGGATTTCTACGAGCAGTACTTC. As protein: CASSPGGLADFYEQYF.

V usage is TRBV7-8 and J usage is TRBJ2-1; the match to TRBD2 covers 9 bases. The CDR3 is made up of 16 amino acids. The V and J ends lost 2 bases and 4 bases, in that order; junction bases with no gene match: 6. The germline V gene has CDR1 SGHVS and CDR2 FQNEAQ. Here the CDR3 DNA reads TGTGCCAGCAGCTTAAAAAGACTAGCGGTATACAATGAGCAGTTCTTC. This sequence encodes CASSLKRLAVYNEQFF.

V usage is TRBV18 and J usage is TRBJ1-4; D is unresolved. Trimming pared 3 bases from V and 7 bases from J, leaving 12 bases between. The CDR3 spans 14 residues. The germline CDR1 and CDR2 sequences are KGHSH and LQKENI. The CDR3 coding sequence is TGTGCCAGCTCACCCCTAACAGTAGGTGAAAAACTGTTTTTT. As protein: CASSPLTVGEKLFF.

The chain is built from TRBV10-3 and TRBJ2-7; 8 bases are shared with TRBD2. CDR3 size: 14 residues. Germline assignment: CDR1 ENHRY and CDR2 SYGVKD. V lost 6 bases to trimming and J lost 6 bases; unmatched junction nucleotides: 10. The CDR3 DNA reads TGTGCCATCAGCTTTAGCGGGAAAGGGGGCGAGCAGTACTTC. It is translated as CAISFSGKGGEQYF.

This rearrangement joins TRBV7-2 to TRBJ1-2, with D perhaps TRBD1 (6 bases). Germline-derived CDR1 and CDR2 are SGHTA and FQGNSA. Trimming pared 5 bases from V and 4 bases from J, leaving 14 bases between. The CDR3 is 14 residues long. The CDR3 DNA is TGTGCCAGCAGCCACGGGGGGGCGCGCTATGGCTACACCTTC. This encodes CASSHGGARYGYTF.

The sample holds a few counts of this clone. J is TRBJ1-1 and V is TRBV5-1, with TRBD1 matching 7 bases. The CDR3 runs to 14 residues. Germline-derived CDR1 and CDR2 are SGHRS and YFSETQ. After removal of 3 bases from V and 1 base from J, the junction contained 3 bases not matched to a gene. CDR3 sequence reads: CASSSGTANTEAFF. CDR3 coding DNA: TGCGCCAGCAGCTCCGGGACAGCGAACACTGAAGCTTTCTTT.

This chain links TRBV21-1 with TRBJ1-5. TRBV21-1 has pseudogene status. The CDR3 length is 13 residues. The CDR3 sequence is CASSKGSRQPQHF. CDR3 DNA: TGTGCCAGCAGCAAAGGGTCCCGGCAGCCCCAGCATTTT.

The chain uses TRBV5-1 and TRBJ2-3, with D hard to call. The CDR3 covers 12 residues. V was trimmed by 1 base and J by 4 bases, leaving 4 bases between them. From germline, CDR1 is SGHRS and CDR2 YFSETQ. This chain's CDR3 is CASSLRADTQYF. The CDR3 DNA follows: TGCGCCAGCAGCTTGCGGGCAGATACGCAGTATTTT.

V is TRBV5-1 and J is TRBJ2-1; 8 positions agree with TRBD2. Germline CDR1 SGHRS, CDR2 YFSETQ. With V trimmed by 7 bases and J by 4 bases, 13 bases remained unmatched. The CDR3 is 16 residues long. This CDR3 reads CASVPGRASGYNEQFF. CDR3 DNA sequence: TGCGCCAGCGTACCCGGCAGGGCTAGCGGGTACAATGAGCAGTTCTTC.

The gene calls are TRBV5-5 and TRBJ1-2, with TRBD1 matching 7 bases. Germline V CDR1 and CDR2: SGHKS, YYEKEE (reference sequence). J was trimmed by 9 bases and V by 0 bases; bases with no gene match: 11. This CDR3 has 15 residues. The CDR3 here is CASSLEVRGAISYTF. The CDR3 coding sequence is TGTGCCAGCAGCTTGGAGGTCAGGGGGGCGATAAGCTACACCTTC.

The chain has TRBV5-1 and TRBJ1-4; D call uncertain. The germline V gene has CDR1 SGHRS and CDR2 YFSETQ. The V end was cut by 3 bases, the J end by 3 bases, with 15 bases between. The length of the CDR3 is 16 residues. The CDR3 DNA sequence: TGCGCCAGCAGCTCAACGTCGGTTACGGCTAATGAAAAACTGTTTTTT. Translating gives CASSSTSVTANEKLFF.

In nucleotides, the CDR3 is TGTGCCTGGAGGATCGGGACAGGGGGGTATGGCTACACCTTC. Protein sequence: CAWRIGTGGYGYTF. The J gene is TRBJ1-2, the V gene TRBV30; 11 positions agree with TRBD1. Germline CDR1 and CDR2: GTSNPN and SVGIG (reference sequence). The CDR3 loop spans 14 amino acids. V shed 3 bases and J 5 bases; nucleotides not matched to a gene: 5.

The chain has TRBV10-3 and TRBJ2-3; 8 nucleotides align to TRBD2. V shed 4 bases, J shed 5 bases, and the junction held 20 bases outside the gene matches. The germline gives CDR1 ENHRY, CDR2 SYGVKD. This CDR3 has 19 residues. CDR3 in DNA: TGTGCCATCAGTGCTCTCGGGGGTAGCGGGGATAACCTAAAAGATACGCAGTATTTT. It is translated as CAISALGGSGDNLKDTQYF.

A note on this clone: Mismatch with germline at one junction end may stem from a read error. CDR3 in DNA: TGTACCAGCAGGAGAGCGGGGTGGAACACCGGGGAGCTGTTTTTT. Translating it yields CTSRRAGWNTGELFF. The V gene is TRBV9, the J gene TRBJ2-2; TRBD2 matches at 7 bases. CDR1 is SGDLS, CDR2 YYNGEE, per germline. The CDR3 is made up of 15 amino acids. Combining the CDR3 with reference TRBV9 and TRBJ2-2 gives the whole variable domain DSGVTQTPKHLITATGQRVTLRCSPRSGDLSVYWYQQSLDQGLQFLIQYYNGEERAKGNILERFSAQQFPDLHSELNLSSLELGDSALYFCTSRRAGWNTGELFFGEGSRLTVL.

V usage is TRBV21-1 and J usage is TRBJ2-1; the table's D call, TRBD2, was not checked against the DNA. TRBV21-1 is a pseudogene segment. CDR3 length equals 15 residues. The CDR3 DNA reads TGTGCCAGCAGCATATTAGCGGAGAGTTACAATGAGCAGTTCTTC. Encoded protein: CASSILAESYNEQFF.